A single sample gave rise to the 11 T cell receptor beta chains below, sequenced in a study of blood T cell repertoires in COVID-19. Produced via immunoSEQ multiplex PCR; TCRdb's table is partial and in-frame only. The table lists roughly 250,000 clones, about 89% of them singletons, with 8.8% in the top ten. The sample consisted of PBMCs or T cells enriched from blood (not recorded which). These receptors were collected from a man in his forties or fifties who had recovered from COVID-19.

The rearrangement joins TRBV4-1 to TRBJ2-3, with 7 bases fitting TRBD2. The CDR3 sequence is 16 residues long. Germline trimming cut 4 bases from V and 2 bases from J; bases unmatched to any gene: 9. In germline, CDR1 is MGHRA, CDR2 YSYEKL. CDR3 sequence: CASSPGERGNTDTQYF. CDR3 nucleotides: TGCGCCAGCAGCCCCGGGGAGCGGGGCAACACAGATACGCAGTATTTT.

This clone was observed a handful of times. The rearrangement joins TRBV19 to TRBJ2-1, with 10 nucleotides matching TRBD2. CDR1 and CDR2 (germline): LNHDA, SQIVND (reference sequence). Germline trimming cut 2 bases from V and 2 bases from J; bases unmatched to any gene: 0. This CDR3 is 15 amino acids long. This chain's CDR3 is CASSISGRAYNEQFF. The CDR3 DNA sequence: TGTGCCAGTAGTATAAGCGGGAGGGCCTACAATGAGCAGTTCTTC.

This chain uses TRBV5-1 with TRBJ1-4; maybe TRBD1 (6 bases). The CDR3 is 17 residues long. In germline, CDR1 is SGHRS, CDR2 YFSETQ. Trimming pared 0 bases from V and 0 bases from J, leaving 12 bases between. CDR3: CASSLGRTVATNEKLFF. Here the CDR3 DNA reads TGCGCCAGCAGCTTGGGACGGACAGTTGCAACTAATGAAAAACTGTTTTTT.

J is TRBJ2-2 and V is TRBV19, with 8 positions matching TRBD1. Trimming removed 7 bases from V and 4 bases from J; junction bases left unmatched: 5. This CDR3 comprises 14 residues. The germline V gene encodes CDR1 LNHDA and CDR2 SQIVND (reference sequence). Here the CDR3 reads CASIDRGFTGELFF. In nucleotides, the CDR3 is TGTGCCAGTATAGACAGGGGATTCACCGGGGAGCTGTTTTTT.

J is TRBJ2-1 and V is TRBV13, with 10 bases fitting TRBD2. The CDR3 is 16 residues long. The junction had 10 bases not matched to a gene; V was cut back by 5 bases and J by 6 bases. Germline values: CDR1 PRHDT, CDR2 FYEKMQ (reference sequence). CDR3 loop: CASSKSSGRRGNEQFF. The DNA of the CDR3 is TGTGCCAGCAGCAAAAGTAGCGGGAGGCGGGGCAATGAGCAGTTCTTC.

In nucleotides, the CDR3 is TGTGCCAGCAGTTTCATGTCAGGGTGGGGCTACACCTTC. It yields the protein CASSFMSGWGYTF. The chain employs TRBV6-5 and TRBJ1-2; D might be TRBD1 (5 bases). Trimming shortened V by 4 bases and J by 8 bases, and 14 bases separated the two germline ends. Germline values: CDR1 MNHEY, CDR2 SVGAGI. The CDR3 consists of 13 residues.

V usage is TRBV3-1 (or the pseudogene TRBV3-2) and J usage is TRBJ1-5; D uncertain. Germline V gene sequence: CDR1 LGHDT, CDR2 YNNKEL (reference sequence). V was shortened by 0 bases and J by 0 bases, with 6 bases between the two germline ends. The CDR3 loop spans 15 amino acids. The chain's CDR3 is CASSQDFGSNQPQHF. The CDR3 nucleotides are TGTGCCAGCAGCCAAGATTTCGGTAGCAATCAGCCCCAGCATTTT.

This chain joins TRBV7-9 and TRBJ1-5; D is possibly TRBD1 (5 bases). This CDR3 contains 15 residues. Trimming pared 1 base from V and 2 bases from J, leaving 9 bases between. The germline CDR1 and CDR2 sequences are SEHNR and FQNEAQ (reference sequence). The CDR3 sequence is CASSLEGSGNQPQHF. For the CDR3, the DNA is TGTGCCAGCAGCTTAGAGGGGTCCGGCAATCAGCCCCAGCATTTT.

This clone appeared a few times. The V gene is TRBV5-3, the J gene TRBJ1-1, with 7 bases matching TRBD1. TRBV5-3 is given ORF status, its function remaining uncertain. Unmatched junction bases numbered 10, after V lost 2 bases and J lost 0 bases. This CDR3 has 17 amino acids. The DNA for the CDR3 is TGTGCCAGAAGCTTAGATACCCAGGACAGGTTGAACACTGAAGCTTTCTTT. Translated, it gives CARSLDTQDRLNTEAFF.

The CDR3 bases are TGTGCCAGCAGCTCCCGCCCAATCGGACAGGCCAACTCTGGAAACACCATATATTTT. It yields the protein CASSSRPIGQANSGNTIYF. The rearrangement links TRBV11-3 to TRBJ1-3; 7 bases map to TRBD1. Germline CDR1 SGHNT, CDR2 YENEEA. The V and J ends lost 4 bases and 0 bases, in that order; junction bases with no gene match: 15. This CDR3 is 19 amino acids long.

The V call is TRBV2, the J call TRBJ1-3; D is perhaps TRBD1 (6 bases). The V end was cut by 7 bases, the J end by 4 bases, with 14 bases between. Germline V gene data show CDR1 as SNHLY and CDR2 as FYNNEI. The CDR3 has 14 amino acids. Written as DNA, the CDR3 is TGTGCCAGCACCGCTATAGGGACAGGAAACACCATATATTTT. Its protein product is CASTAIGTGNTIYF.